Presented here are 17 T cell receptor beta chains from one specimen sequenced in a study of OX40 agonist ivuxolimab in advanced cancers. TCRdb keeps only in-frame clones here, not all; method: immunoSEQ multiplex PCR. This repertoire shows roughly 60,000 clones, about 88% found once; its top ten account for under 4.5%. Sequenced here: CD4+ or CD8+ T cells sorted from blood, sampled in a trial of the OX40 agonist ivuxolimab. The source of these receptors is an adult with an advanced solid tumor such as melanoma, head and neck, liver or kidney cancer.

This clone was counted many times. The genes are TRBV4-1 and TRBJ1-2; D remains unclear. V was trimmed by 0 bases and J by 8 bases, leaving 13 bases between them. CDR1 and CDR2 (germline): MGHRA, YSYEKL. The CDR3 runs 14 residues. Here the CDR3 DNA reads TGCGCCAGCAGCCAAGAAGGCCCGCTGGGAGGCTACACCTTC. It encodes CASSQEGPLGGYTF.

The rearrangement uses TRBV6-1 and TRBJ1-6; 7 bases match TRBD1. The length of the CDR3 is 16 residues. V trimming: 3 bases; J trimming: 7 bases; junction bases outside the gene matches: 9. Per germline, CDR1 MNHNS and CDR2 SASEGT. The CDR3 sequence is CASSDLGTVSNSPLHF. CDR3 sequence (DNA): TGTGCCAGCAGTGATCTAGGGACAGTTTCGAATTCACCCCTCCACTTT.

This rearrangement joins TRBV7-2 to TRBJ1-2; D unresolved. The CDR3 consists of 14 residues. Germline-derived CDR1 and CDR2 are SGHTA and FQGNSA. V lost 1 base, J lost 3 bases, and 9 bases lay in between. As DNA, the CDR3 is TGTGCCAGCAGCTTAGTATGGGTGGACTATGGCTACACCTTC. As protein: CASSLVWVDYGYTF.

The J gene is TRBJ1-1, the V gene TRBV5-4; TRBD1 aligns across 7 bases. The length of the CDR3 is 15 residues. Germline V CDR1 and CDR2: SGHNT, YYREEE (reference sequence). V shed 2 bases and J 5 bases; nucleotides not matched to a gene: 9. CDR3 sequence reads: CASSFGATGETEAFF. The CDR3 DNA follows: TGTGCCAGCAGCTTTGGGGCTACAGGGGAAACTGAAGCTTTCTTT.

The genes are TRBV18 and TRBJ2-5; a possible D gene is TRBD1 (5 bases). V gave up 3 bases and J gave up 6 bases, with 11 bases separating them. This CDR3 comprises 13 residues. In germline, CDR1 is KGHSH, CDR2 LQKENI. This chain's CDR3 is CASSPQGKQTQYF. CDR3 in DNA: TGTGCCAGCTCACCTCAGGGTAAACAGACCCAGTACTTC. Full variable domain (missing parts from reference TRBV18 and TRBJ2-5): NAGVMQNPRHLVRRRGQEARLRCSPMKGHSHVYWYRQLPEEGLKFMVYLQKENIIDESGMPKERFSAEFPKEGPSILRIQQVVRGDSAAYFCASSPQGKQTQYFGPGTRLLVL.

The chain has TRBV4-2 and TRBJ1-2, with 8 bases matching TRBD1. Trimming at V came to 5 bases and at J to 2 bases, leaving 4 bases not matched to a gene. The CDR3 is 14 amino acids. The germline V gene encodes CDR1 LGHNA and CDR2 YNFKEQ. The CDR3 sequence is CASSADRENYGYTF. CDR3 bases: TGTGCCAGCAGCGCGGACAGGGAGAACTATGGCTACACCTTC.

The V call is TRBV5-1, the J call TRBJ2-5; weak D call: TRBD1 (5 bases). The V and J ends lost 0 bases and 1 base respectively, with 10 bases between them. Germline V gives CDR1 SGHRS, CDR2 YFSETQ. The CDR3 covers 15 residues. The CDR3 region has the DNA TGCGCCAGCAGCTTGGCCGCACAGGTCCAAGAGACCCAGTACTTC. This encodes CASSLAAQVQETQYF. Based on the CDR3 plus reference TRBV5-1 and TRBJ2-5, the full variable domain is KAGVTQTPRYLIKTRGQQVTLSCSPISGHRSVSWYQQTPGQGLQFLFEYFSETQRNKGNFPGRFSGRQFSNSRSEMNVSTLELGDSALYLCASSLAAQVQETQYFGPGTRLLVL.

The chain links TRBV7-3 to TRBJ2-3; D is ambiguous. Germline V gene sequence: CDR1 SGHTA, CDR2 FQGTGA. V was trimmed by 4 bases and J by 8 bases, leaving 7 bases between them. There are 11 residues in the CDR3. CDR3 amino acids: CASSSSFTQYF. DNA for the CDR3: TGTGCCAGCAGCTCCTCGTTTACGCAGTATTTT.

The rearrangement joins TRBV5-6 to TRBJ2-3, with D perhaps matching TRBD2 (6 bases). V was shortened by 4 bases and J by 0 bases, with 12 bases between the two germline ends. CDR3 length: 15 residues. Germline V gene sequence: CDR1 SGHDT, CDR2 YYEEEE. The CDR3 region is CASSGVGLSTDTQYF. The CDR3 DNA reads TGTGCCAGCAGCGGGGTGGGACTCAGCACAGATACGCAGTATTTT.

The chain is built from TRBV11-3 and TRBJ2-3; no reliable D call. V was clipped by 6 bases and J by 1 base, with 5 bases between them. This CDR3 is 12 amino acids long. Per germline, CDR1 SGHNT and CDR2 YENEEA. The chain's CDR3 is CASRRGTDTQYF. In DNA, the CDR3 is TGTGCCAGCAGAAGGGGCACAGATACGCAGTATTTT. Full variable domain (missing parts from reference TRBV11-3 and TRBJ2-3): EAGVVQSPRYKIIEKKQPVAFWCNPISGHNTLYWYLQNLGQGPELLIRYENEEAVDDSQLPKDRFSAERLKGVDSTLKIQPAELGDSAVYLCASRRGTDTQYFGPGTRLTVL.

The rearrangement joins TRBV29-1 to TRBJ2-3; D gene unclear. The CDR3 has 15 amino acids. Trimming left V 3 bases short and J 3 bases short, with 16 bases between. The germline gives CDR1 SQVTM, CDR2 ANQGSEA. The CDR3 DNA follows: TGCAGCGTTGACGGCTCTCAAGGGCGGACAGATACGCAGTATTTT. Translated: CSVDGSQGRTDTQYF.

This clone was observed a few times. The V gene is TRBV10-1, the J gene TRBJ1-5; TRBD1 aligns across 9 bases. The germline V gene has CDR1 WNHNN and CDR2 SYGVQD (reference sequence). Trimming at V came to 4 bases and at J to 6 bases, leaving 4 bases not matched to a gene. The CDR3 consists of 14 residues. CDR3 sequence: CASSVGTGPQPQHF. The CDR3 DNA is TGCGCCAGCAGTGTTGGGACAGGGCCTCAGCCCCAGCATTTT.

The chain carries TRBV6-5 and TRBJ1-2; 12 nucleotides agree with TRBD1. The CDR3 runs 15 residues. Germline-derived CDR1 and CDR2 are MNHEY and SVGAGI. The V segment lost 4 bases and the J segment 4 bases; nucleotides outside the gene matches: 4. As DNA, the CDR3 is TGTGCCAGCAGTTTTGGGACAGGGGGCGGCTATGGCTACACCTTC. This translates into CASSFGTGGGYGYTF.

The chain uses TRBV30 and TRBJ2-3; 10 bases agree with TRBD1. The CDR3 is made up of 14 amino acids. CDR1 GTSNPN and CDR2 SVGIG come from the germline V gene (reference sequence). V lost 4 bases and J lost 7; bases outside the gene matches: 8. CDR3 sequence reads: CAWIGDRGSNTQYF. Here the CDR3 DNA reads TGTGCCTGGATTGGGGACAGGGGCTCGAATACGCAGTATTTT.

This sequence joins TRBV6-6 and TRBJ2-7; D could derive from TRBD1 or TRBD2 (5 bases each). The CDR3 is 11 amino acids. Germline lookup yields CDR1 MNHNY and CDR2 SVGAGI (reference sequence). V lost 5 bases and J 6 bases, leaving 8 bases between the germline ends. The CDR3 loop is CASSKGREQYF. The CDR3 DNA is TGTGCCAGCAGTAAGGGACGCGAGCAGTACTTC.

The chain links TRBV2 to TRBJ1-2; D is unclear. The V and J ends lost 10 bases and 8 bases respectively, with 14 bases between them. The CDR3 consists of 11 residues. Per the germline V gene, CDR1 is SNHLY and CDR2 is FYNNEI. CDR3 in amino acids: CATMRVRGYTF. The CDR3 DNA reads TGTGCCACAATGAGGGTCCGCGGCTACACCTTC.

By frequency in the sample, this clone is medium-sized (0.01 to 0.1%). The chain is built from TRBV11-2 and TRBJ2-1, with D unresolved. The CDR3 is made up of 13 amino acids. CDR1 SGHAT and CDR2 FQNNGV come from the germline V gene. V was pared by 6 bases and J by 3 bases, with 9 bases between. This CDR3 is CASRTDNYNEQFF. In nucleotides, the CDR3 is TGTGCCAGCAGGACCGATAACTACAATGAGCAGTTCTTC.